The entry below describes one TCR beta chain. Its cognate antigen is unknown. These data belong to a study of T-cell memory formation after mild COVID-19. Overall study context: Largely donor-specific TCR clusters were found.

Study observations and caveats: Within pre-infection memory, some responding clones were found, suggesting cross-reactive memory joined.

V lost 0 bases, J lost 4 bases, and 3 bases stayed unmatched. The CDR3 has 15 amino acids. Germline V gene sequence: CDR1 SGHDN, CDR2 FVKESK. TCRdb re-derived calls from the 5' RACE reads in MiXCR, one entry per CDR3 protein. This sample has 210,000 or so distinct CDR3 sequences; around 20% occur once, and the top ten carry 2.4%. The genes are TRBV14 and TRBJ2-1; TRBD2 agrees at 7 bases. The specimen sequenced was PBMCs or a T cell subset sorted from them (not recorded which). The origin of this receptor is an adult woman who had mild COVID-19 (a few samples of this study predate the infection). Cell type and time point are not known. CDR3 region: CASSQDSGQYNEQFF. The CDR3, as DNA: TGTGCCAGCAGCCAAGATAGCGGGCAATACAATGAGCAGTTCTTC.